The clone carrying this TCR beta chain was picked up one time. Its specificity is unknown. This entry belongs to a study of cytomegalovirus exposure and HLA in healthy donors. Study-wide points: What TCR beta sequences reportedly achieved was accurate prediction of HLA-A and HLA-B alleles in most subjects.

Primers for the PCR totalled 60 Vbeta and 13 Jbeta. Profiling relied on immunoSEQ multiplex PCR, and the TCRdb table lists in-frame clones only, not all of them. The table shows 150,000 to 200,000 clones, with roughly 84% occurring only once. The CDR3 length is 16 residues. The germline gives CDR1 SGDLS, CDR2 YYNGEE. V shed 4 bases and J 7 bases; nucleotides not matched to a gene: 13. Specimen: PBMCs. This rearrangement joins TRBV9 to TRBJ2-2; 7 bases map to TRBD2. The receptor was isolated from a boy between 10 and 17 years old in good health and CMV-seronegative. Written as DNA, the CDR3 is TGTGCCAGCAGCCCAGAGGTGGCGGGAGCTAACGGGGAGCTGTTTTTT. Translating gives CASSPEVAGANGELFF.